This is a list of T cell receptor beta chains from one sample in a study of shared clonotypes between healthy human individuals. Generated by immunoSEQ multiplex PCR, the TCRdb table keeps only in-frame clones and is missing some. This table holds about 1 million clones, 70% to 80% found once. Sequencing was carried out using memory CD4+ T cells sorted from blood. The receptors here all came from a man aged 18 to 30 in good health. Each CDR3 is given with its conserved first and last residue. The order of the fields is J gene, V gene, D gene, clone size, CDR3 protein, CDR3 DNA. D genes are given only for firm matches. The listing skips clone size in some rows; elsewhere it reads once, few, many or a size class.

j_call: TRBJ1-5
v_call: TRBV6-6
d_call: NA
clone_size: once
cdr3_aa: CASTHSNQPQHF
cdr3_nt: TGTGCCAGCACCCATAGCAATCAGCCCCAGCATTTT

j_call: TRBJ2-7
v_call: TRBV6-6
d_call: NA
clone_size: NA
cdr3_aa: CASSYRDPRAYEQYF
cdr3_nt: TGTGCCAGCAGTTACAGGGACCCCCGGGCCTACGAGCAGTACTTC

j_call: TRBJ1-2
v_call: TRBV5-1
d_call: NA
clone_size: NA
cdr3_aa: CASSVGSTEGYTF
cdr3_nt: TGCGCCAGCAGCGTCGGATCAACAGAGGGCTACACCTTC

j_call: TRBJ2-1
v_call: TRBV5-5
d_call: TRBD1
clone_size: many
cdr3_aa: CASSLARTGRYNEQFF
cdr3_nt: TGTGCCAGCAGCTTGGCCCGGACAGGGAGGTACAATGAGCAGTTCTTC

j_call: TRBJ2-7
v_call: TRBV9
d_call: NA
clone_size: many
cdr3_aa: CASSVTDQTYEQYF
cdr3_nt: TGTGCCAGCAGCGTAACAGATCAGACCTACGAGCAGTACTTC

j_call: TRBJ2-5
v_call: TRBV6-1
d_call: NA
clone_size: NA
cdr3_aa: CASSVGKAETQYF
cdr3_nt: TGTGCCAGCAGTGTGGGCAAGGCGGAGACCCAGTACTTC

j_call: TRBJ2-1
v_call: TRBV5-1
d_call: NA
clone_size: NA
cdr3_aa: CASSLVGTPTYNEQFF
cdr3_nt: TGCGCCAGCAGCTTGGTTGGGACTCCAACTTACAATGAGCAGTTCTTC

j_call: TRBJ2-1
v_call: TRBV7-3
d_call: TRBD2
clone_size: few
cdr3_aa: CASSLGGTTNEQFF
cdr3_nt: TGTGCCAGCAGCTTAGGGGGGACTACCAATGAGCAGTTCTTC

j_call: TRBJ1-1
v_call: TRBV14
d_call: NA
clone_size: NA
cdr3_aa: CASSQDRDGDMNTEAFF
cdr3_nt: TGTGCCAGCAGCCAAGATAGGGACGGGGACATGAACACTGAAGCTTTCTTT

j_call: TRBJ2-4
v_call: TRBV28
d_call: NA
clone_size: many
cdr3_aa: CASSSGQRTNIQYF
cdr3_nt: TGTGCCAGCAGTTCCGGACAGAGGACCAACATTCAGTACTTC

j_call: TRBJ2-1
v_call: TRBV9
d_call: TRBD2
clone_size: NA
cdr3_aa: CASSVAPSGGNEQFF
cdr3_nt: TGTGCCAGCAGCGTAGCTCCTAGCGGGGGTAATGAGCAGTTCTTC

j_call: TRBJ2-7
v_call: TRBV5-1
d_call: NA
clone_size: NA
cdr3_aa: CASSSDLSLSYEQYF
cdr3_nt: TGCGCCAGCAGCTCTGACCTCTCACTCTCCTACGAGCAGTACTTC

j_call: TRBJ1-4
v_call: TRBV4-1
d_call: TRBD1
clone_size: NA
cdr3_aa: CASSLLGGEKLFF
cdr3_nt: TGCGCCAGCAGCCTTTTAGGGGGCGAAAAACTGTTTTTT

j_call: TRBJ1-2
v_call: TRBV18
d_call: TRBD1
clone_size: NA
cdr3_aa: CASSPSGQGAFGYTF
cdr3_nt: TGTGCCAGCTCACCTTCGGGACAGGGGGCATTCGGCTACACCTTC

j_call: TRBJ2-5
v_call: TRBV6-5
d_call: NA
clone_size: many
cdr3_aa: CASSSQETQYF
cdr3_nt: TGTGCCAGCAGTTCCCAAGAGACCCAGTACTTC

j_call: TRBJ2-2
v_call: TRBV5-1
d_call: NA
clone_size: NA
cdr3_aa: CASRPGSTNTGELFF
cdr3_nt: TGCGCCAGCAGACCAGGGAGCACTAACACCGGGGAGCTGTTTTTT

j_call: TRBJ2-1
v_call: TRBV9
d_call: NA
clone_size: NA
cdr3_aa: CASSVAAGVNNEQFF
cdr3_nt: TGTGCCAGCAGCGTAGCGGCAGGGGTGAACAATGAGCAGTTCTTC

j_call: TRBJ2-5
v_call: TRBV6-5
d_call: NA
clone_size: NA
cdr3_aa: CASSRGVRETQYF
cdr3_nt: TGTGCCAGCAGCCGGGGAGTGCGGGAGACCCAGTACTTC

j_call: TRBJ2-5
v_call: TRBV5-6
d_call: NA
clone_size: NA
cdr3_aa: CASSLRGNLGTQYF
cdr3_nt: TGTGCCAGCAGCTTGAGGGGCAACCTGGGGACCCAGTACTTC

j_call: TRBJ1-2
v_call: TRBV7-2
d_call: NA
clone_size: NA
cdr3_aa: CASSLATGALGPNYGYTF
cdr3_nt: TGTGCCAGCAGCTTAGCGACCGGCGCTCTTGGGCCTAACTATGGCTACACCTTC

j_call: TRBJ1-5
v_call: TRBV5-1
d_call: NA
clone_size: NA
cdr3_aa: CASSLGSYNQPQHF
cdr3_nt: TGCGCCAGCAGCTTGGGCAGCTACAATCAGCCCCAGCATTTT

j_call: TRBJ2-3
v_call: TRBV10-2
d_call: NA
clone_size: NA
cdr3_aa: CASSFGGLFTDTQYF
cdr3_nt: TGCGCCAGCAGTTTCGGGGGCTTATTCACAGATACGCAGTATTTT

j_call: TRBJ1-4
v_call: TRBV11-1
d_call: NA
clone_size: NA
cdr3_aa: CASSLTDKGGGNEKLFF
cdr3_nt: TGTGCCAGCAGCTTAACGGACAAGGGTGGTGGTAATGAAAAACTGTTTTTT

j_call: TRBJ1-4
v_call: TRBV6-1
d_call: TRBD1
clone_size: NA
cdr3_aa: CASSEGTGVSNEKLFF
cdr3_nt: TGTGCCAGCAGTGAAGGGACAGGGGTGTCTAATGAAAAACTGTTTTTT

j_call: TRBJ1-2
v_call: TRBV2
d_call: TRBD1
clone_size: NA
cdr3_aa: CASRGGQRNYGYTF
cdr3_nt: TGTGCCAGCAGGGGGGGACAGCGCAACTATGGCTACACCTTC

j_call: TRBJ1-6
v_call: TRBV7-8
d_call: NA
clone_size: NA
cdr3_aa: CASSLRYSENSPLHF
cdr3_nt: TGTGCCAGCAGCTTAAGGTACAGCGAAAATTCACCCCTCCACTTT

j_call: TRBJ1-4
v_call: TRBV18
d_call: NA
clone_size: NA
cdr3_aa: CASSNREVSTNEKLFF
cdr3_nt: TGTGCCAGCTCCAACCGGGAGGTCTCAACTAATGAAAAACTGTTTTTT

j_call: TRBJ1-4
v_call: TRBV6-5
d_call: NA
clone_size: NA
cdr3_aa: CASMRAGEKLFF
cdr3_nt: TGTGCCAGCATGAGGGCCGGGGAAAAACTGTTTTTT

j_call: TRBJ2-3
v_call: TRBV27
d_call: TRBD2
clone_size: NA
cdr3_aa: CASSFSGLVSTDTQYF
cdr3_nt: TGTGCCAGCAGTTTCTCGGGACTAGTTAGCACAGATACGCAGTATTTT

j_call: TRBJ1-5
v_call: TRBV5-4
d_call: TRBD1
clone_size: NA
cdr3_aa: CASSLDRGQPQHF
cdr3_nt: TGTGCCAGCAGCTTGGACAGGGGACAGCCCCAGCATTTT

j_call: TRBJ2-5
v_call: TRBV6-5
d_call: NA
clone_size: NA
cdr3_aa: CASSYGSGRETQYF
cdr3_nt: TGTGCCAGCAGTTACGGGTCGGGGAGAGAGACCCAGTACTTC

j_call: TRBJ2-7
v_call: TRBV29-1
d_call: TRBD1
clone_size: NA
cdr3_aa: CSVAQGAGSQVQYF
cdr3_nt: TGCAGCGTTGCCCAGGGGGCGGGAAGCCAAGTGCAGTACTTC